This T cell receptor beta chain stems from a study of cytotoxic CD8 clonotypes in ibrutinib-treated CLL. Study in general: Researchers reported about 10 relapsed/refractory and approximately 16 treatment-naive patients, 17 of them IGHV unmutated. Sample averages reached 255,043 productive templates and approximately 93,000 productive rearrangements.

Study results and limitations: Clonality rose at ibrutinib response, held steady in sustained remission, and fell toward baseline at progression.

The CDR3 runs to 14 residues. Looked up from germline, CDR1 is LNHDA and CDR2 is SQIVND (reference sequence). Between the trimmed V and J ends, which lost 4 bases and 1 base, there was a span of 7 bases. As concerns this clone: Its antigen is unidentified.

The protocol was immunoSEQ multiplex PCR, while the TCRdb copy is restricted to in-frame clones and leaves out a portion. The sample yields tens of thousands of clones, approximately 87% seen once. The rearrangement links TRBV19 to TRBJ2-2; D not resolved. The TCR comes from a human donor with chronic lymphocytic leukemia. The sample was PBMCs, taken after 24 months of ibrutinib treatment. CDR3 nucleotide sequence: TGTGCCAGTAGTAAGTCCGGGAACACCGGGGAGCTGTTTTTT. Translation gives CASSKSGNTGELFF.